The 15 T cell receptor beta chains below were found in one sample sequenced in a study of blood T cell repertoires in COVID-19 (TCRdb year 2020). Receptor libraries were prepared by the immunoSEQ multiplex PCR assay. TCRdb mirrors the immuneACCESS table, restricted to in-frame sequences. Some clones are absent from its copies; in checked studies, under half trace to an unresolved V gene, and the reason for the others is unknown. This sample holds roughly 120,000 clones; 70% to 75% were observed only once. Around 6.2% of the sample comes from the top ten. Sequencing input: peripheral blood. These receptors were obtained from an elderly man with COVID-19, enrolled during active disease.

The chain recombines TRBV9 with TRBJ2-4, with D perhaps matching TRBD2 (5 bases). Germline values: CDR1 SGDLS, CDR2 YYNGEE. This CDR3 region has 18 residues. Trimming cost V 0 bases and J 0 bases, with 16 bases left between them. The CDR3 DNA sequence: TGTGCCAGCAGCGTAGCGGGGATATTCAATCTAGCCAAAAACATTCAGTACTTC. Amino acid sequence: CASSVAGIFNLAKNIQYF.

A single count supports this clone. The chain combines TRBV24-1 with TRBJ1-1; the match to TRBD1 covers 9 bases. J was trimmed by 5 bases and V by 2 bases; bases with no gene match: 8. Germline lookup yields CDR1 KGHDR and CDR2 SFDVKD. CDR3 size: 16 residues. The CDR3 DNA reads TGTGCCACCAGTGATTCGCGGACAGGGGATAATACTGAAGCTTTCTTT. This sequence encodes CATSDSRTGDNTEAFF.

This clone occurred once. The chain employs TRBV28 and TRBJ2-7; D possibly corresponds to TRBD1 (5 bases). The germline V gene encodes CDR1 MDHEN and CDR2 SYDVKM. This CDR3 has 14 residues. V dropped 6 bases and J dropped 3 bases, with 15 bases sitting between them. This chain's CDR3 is CASRGVAENYEQYF. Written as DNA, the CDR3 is TGTGCCAGCAGAGGGGTAGCTGAAAACTACGAGCAGTACTTC. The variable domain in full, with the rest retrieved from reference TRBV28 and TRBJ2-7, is DVKVTQSSRYLVKRTGEKVFLECVQDMDHENMFWYRQDPGLGLRLIYFSYDVKMKEKGDIPEGYSVSREKKERFSLILESASTNQTSMYLCASRGVAENYEQYFGPGTRLTVT.

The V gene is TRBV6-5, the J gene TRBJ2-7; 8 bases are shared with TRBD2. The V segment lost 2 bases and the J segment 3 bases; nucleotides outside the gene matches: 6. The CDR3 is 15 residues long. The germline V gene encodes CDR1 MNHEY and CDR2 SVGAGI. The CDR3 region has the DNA TGTGCCAGCAGTTACCCGGGACTAGTGGGCTACGAGCAGTACTTC. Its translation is CASSYPGLVGYEQYF.

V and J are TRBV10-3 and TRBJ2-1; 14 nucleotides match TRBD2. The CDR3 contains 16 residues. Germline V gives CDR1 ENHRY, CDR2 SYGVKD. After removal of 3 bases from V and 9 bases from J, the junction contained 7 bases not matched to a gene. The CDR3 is CAISDPTSGRAGEQFF. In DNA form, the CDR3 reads TGTGCCATCAGTGACCCGACTAGCGGGAGGGCCGGTGAGCAGTTCTTC.

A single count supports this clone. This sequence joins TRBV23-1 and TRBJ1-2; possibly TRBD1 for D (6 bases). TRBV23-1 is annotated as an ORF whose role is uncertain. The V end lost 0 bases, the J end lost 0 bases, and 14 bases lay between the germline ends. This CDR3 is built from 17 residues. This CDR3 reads CASSQSRTAPANYGYTF. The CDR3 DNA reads TGCGCCAGCAGTCAATCCCGGACAGCCCCAGCTAACTATGGCTACACCTTC.

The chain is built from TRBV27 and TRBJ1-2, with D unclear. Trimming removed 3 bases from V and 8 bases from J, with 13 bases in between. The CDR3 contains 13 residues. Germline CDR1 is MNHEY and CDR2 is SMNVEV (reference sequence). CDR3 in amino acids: CASSLRGIEGYTF. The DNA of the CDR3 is TGTGCCAGCAGTTTGAGAGGGATTGAAGGCTACACCTTC.

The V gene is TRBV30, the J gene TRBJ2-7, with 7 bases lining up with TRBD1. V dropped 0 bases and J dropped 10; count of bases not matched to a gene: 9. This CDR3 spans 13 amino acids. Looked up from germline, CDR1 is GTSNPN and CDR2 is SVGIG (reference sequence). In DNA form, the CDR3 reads TGTGCCTGGAGTGTCCTTCTTCGACAGGGTCAGTACTTC. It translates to CAWSVLLRQGQYF.

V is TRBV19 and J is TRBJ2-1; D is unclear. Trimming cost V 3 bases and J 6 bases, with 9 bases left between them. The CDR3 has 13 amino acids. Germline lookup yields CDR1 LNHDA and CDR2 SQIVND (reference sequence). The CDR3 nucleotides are TGTGCCAGTAGTATTTTAGGCGGCAATGAGCAGTTCTTC. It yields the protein CASSILGGNEQFF.

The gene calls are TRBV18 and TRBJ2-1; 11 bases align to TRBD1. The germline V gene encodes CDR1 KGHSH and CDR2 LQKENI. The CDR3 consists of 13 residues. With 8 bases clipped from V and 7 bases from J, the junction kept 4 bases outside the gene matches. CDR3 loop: CASRDRGWNEQFF. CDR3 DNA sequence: TGTGCCAGCCGGGACAGGGGGTGGAATGAGCAGTTCTTC.

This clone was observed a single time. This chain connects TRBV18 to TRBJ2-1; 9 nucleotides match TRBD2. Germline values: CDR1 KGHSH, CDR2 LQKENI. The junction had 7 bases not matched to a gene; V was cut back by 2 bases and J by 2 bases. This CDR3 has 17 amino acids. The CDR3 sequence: CASSPSLAGLAYNEQFF. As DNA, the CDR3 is TGTGCCAGCTCACCATCACTAGCGGGCCTCGCCTACAATGAGCAGTTCTTC.

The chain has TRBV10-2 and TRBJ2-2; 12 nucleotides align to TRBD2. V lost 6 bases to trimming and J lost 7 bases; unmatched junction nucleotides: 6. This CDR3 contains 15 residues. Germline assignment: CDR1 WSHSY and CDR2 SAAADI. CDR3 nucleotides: TGCGCCAGCAGGACTAGCGGGAGTTCTGGCGGGGAGCTGTTTTTT. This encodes CASRTSGSSGGELFF.

The CDR3 DNA reads as TGTGCCAGTAGTATCTCCAGGGCGGTCCACGAGCAGTACTTC. Translation gives CASSISRAVHEQYF. The chain joins TRBV19 to TRBJ2-7; D is perhaps TRBD1 (5 bases). V was trimmed by 3 bases and J by 5 bases, leaving 14 bases between them. The CDR3 has 14 amino acids. Germline V gene data show CDR1 as LNHDA and CDR2 as SQIVND (reference sequence).

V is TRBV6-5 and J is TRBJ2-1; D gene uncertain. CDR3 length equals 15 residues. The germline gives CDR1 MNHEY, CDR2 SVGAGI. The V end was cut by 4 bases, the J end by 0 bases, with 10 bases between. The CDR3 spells CASSLAVSSYNEQFF. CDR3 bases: TGTGCCAGCAGTTTGGCGGTCAGCTCCTACAATGAGCAGTTCTTC.

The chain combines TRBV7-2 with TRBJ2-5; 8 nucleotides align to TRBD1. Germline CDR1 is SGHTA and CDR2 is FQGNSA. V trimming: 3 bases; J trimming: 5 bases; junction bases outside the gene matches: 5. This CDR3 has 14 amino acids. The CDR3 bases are TGTGCCAGCAGCTTTTTTACAGGGGGGGAGACCCAGTACTTC. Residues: CASSFFTGGETQYF.